One sample yielded the 17 T cell receptor beta chains listed below, sequenced in a study of tumor-infiltrating lymphocytes in localized non-small cell lung cancer. Profiling relied on immunoSEQ multiplex PCR, and the TCRdb table lists in-frame clones only, not all of them. This table has roughly 7,200 clones, around 70% appearing once. Sequenced: lung tumor tissue. The receptors were sampled from a human donor with non-small cell lung cancer.

The count of this clone is one. An end of the junction does not agree with germline; a read error may underlie this. V is TRBV6-1 and J is TRBJ1-5; no clear D. Per germline, CDR1 MNHNS and CDR2 SASEGT. CDR3 size: 12 residues. The CDR3 sequence: CASSEASQSQHF. In DNA form, the CDR3 reads TGTGCCAGCAGTGAAGCGAGTCAGTCCCAGCATTTT.

The chain links TRBV5-8 to TRBJ2-2; tentative D call: TRBD1 (6 bases). Trimming took off 4 bases at V and 2 bases at J, with 12 bases between the two ends. CDR3 length: 15 residues. The germline gives CDR1 SGHTS, CDR2 YDEGEE. CDR3: CASSPGTSNTGELFF. CDR3 DNA: TGTGCCAGCAGCCCCGGGACAAGTAACACCGGGGAGCTGTTTTTT. Full variable domain (rest looked up from reference TRBV5-8 and TRBJ2-2): EAGVTQSPTHLIKTRGQQATLRCSPISGHTSVYWYQQALGLGLQFLLWYDEGEERNRGNFPPRFSGRQFPNYSSELNVNALELEDSALYLCASSPGTSNTGELFFGEGSRLTVL.

The CDR3 nucleotides read TGCGCCAGCAGCCAAGACCGATCGGGACATTTGAACACTGAAGCTTTCTTT. Protein: CASSQDRSGHLNTEAFF. The V gene is TRBV4-1, the J gene TRBJ1-1, with D perhaps matching TRBD1 (6 bases). Germline V gives CDR1 MGHRA, CDR2 YSYEKL. V shed 0 bases and J shed 0 bases, with 14 bases lying between them. The CDR3 runs 17 residues.

In its sample, this clone ranks as medium-sized (0.01 to 0.1%). This chain links TRBV5-1 with TRBJ1-2, with TRBD1 matching 12 bases. Unmatched junction bases numbered 6, after V lost 4 bases and J lost 5 bases. CDR1 SGHRS and CDR2 YFSETQ come from the germline V gene. CDR3 length: 15 residues. This CDR3 is CASSQVGQGAYGYTF. CDR3 DNA: TGCGCCAGCAGCCAAGTGGGACAGGGGGCTTATGGCTACACCTTC.

J is TRBJ2-1 and V is TRBV4-1; TRBD2 matches at 11 bases. The CDR3 consists of 21 residues. Trimming removed 6 bases from V and 0 bases from J; junction bases left unmatched: 19. Germline V CDR1 and CDR2: MGHRA, YSYEKL. CDR3 coding DNA: TGCGCCAGCAGGCCCAGTATGGTTCTAGCGGGGGGCCCACGCTCCTACAATGAGCAGTTCTTC. This sequence encodes CASRPSMVLAGGPRSYNEQFF.

The V and J genes are TRBV5-1 and TRBJ2-5; tentatively, D is TRBD2 (5 bases). V lost 6 bases and J 2 bases, leaving 11 bases between the germline ends. The CDR3 has 13 amino acids. In germline, CDR1 is SGHRS, CDR2 YFSETQ. CDR3 sequence: CASTPGVQETQYF. The CDR3 DNA sequence: TGCGCCAGCACTCCCGGGGTACAAGAGACCCAGTACTTC.

In its sample, this clone was seen a few times. V is TRBV7-9 and J is TRBJ1-1; tentatively, D is TRBD1 (5 bases). Germline V gene lookup returns CDR1 SEHNR and CDR2 FQNEAQ (reference sequence). Trimming shortened V by 1 base and J by 4 bases, and 13 bases separated the two germline ends. The CDR3 is made up of 15 amino acids. The DNA for the CDR3 is TGTGCCAGCAGCTTAGGCCGGGACGCTGGCACTGAAGCTTTCTTT. Amino acids: CASSLGRDAGTEAFF.

V and J are TRBV18 and TRBJ1-2; D remains ambiguous. CDR1 is KGHSH and CDR2 is LQKENI in the germline V gene. This CDR3 contains 13 residues. With 2 bases removed from V and 5 bases from J, the gap between germline ends came to 9 bases. The CDR3 protein is CASSPATEYGYTF. CDR3 DNA: TGTGCCAGCTCACCAGCAACGGAATATGGCTACACCTTC.

This clone was picked up a small number of times. The gene calls are TRBV5-1 and TRBJ1-3, with unresolved D. V was shortened by 2 bases and J by 0 bases, with 9 bases between the two germline ends. The germline gives CDR1 SGHRS, CDR2 YFSETQ. The CDR3 consists of 15 residues. The DNA for the CDR3 is TGCGCCAGCAGCTTAGAGATGGGCTCTGGAAACACCATATATTTT. As protein: CASSLEMGSGNTIYF.

The J gene is TRBJ1-2, the V gene TRBV5-4; no definite D call. Trimming pared 0 bases from V and 1 base from J, leaving 7 bases between. The CDR3 is made up of 14 amino acids. Germline CDR1 is SGHNT and CDR2 is YYREEE (reference sequence). The CDR3 region is CASSLAGINYGYTF. CDR3 DNA: TGTGCCAGCAGCTTGGCGGGTATTAACTATGGCTACACCTTC. Combining the CDR3 with reference TRBV5-4 and TRBJ1-2 gives the whole variable domain ETGVTQSPTHLIKTRGQQVTLRCSSQSGHNTVSWYQQALGQGPQFIFQYYREEENGRGNFPPRFSGLQFPNYSSELNVNALELDDSALYLCASSLAGINYGYTFGSGTRLTVV.

The rearrangement links TRBV6-6 to TRBJ1-2; D is possibly TRBD1 (6 bases). The ends were cut back, 6 bases at V and 3 bases at J, with 14 bases in the middle. Germline CDR1 is MNHNY and CDR2 is SVGAGI (reference sequence). The CDR3 spans 14 residues. The CDR3 region is CASRKTGVDYGYTF. The CDR3 region has the DNA TGTGCCAGCAGGAAGACAGGCGTTGACTATGGCTACACCTTC.

The chain recombines TRBV10-3 with TRBJ1-2; 9 nucleotides match TRBD1. Germline CDR1 reads ENHRY; CDR2 reads SYGVKD. V was pared by 4 bases and J by 4 bases, with 13 bases of the junction left unmatched. This CDR3 region has 17 residues. In DNA, the CDR3 is TGTGCCATCAGTGCCCGGGACAGGGTACAGTCTAGCTATGGCTACACCTTC. This codes for CAISARDRVQSSYGYTF.

This CDR3 is CAISESLANTGELFF. The CDR3 coding sequence is TGTGCCATCAGTGAGAGTTTAGCGAACACCGGGGAGCTGTTTTTT. The rearrangement links TRBV10-3 to TRBJ2-2; D ambiguous. The CDR3 has 15 amino acids. CDR1 is ENHRY, CDR2 SYGVKD, per germline. Trimming cost V 2 bases and J 0 bases, with 7 bases left between them.

The chain recombines TRBV7-2 with TRBJ1-1; no definite D call. CDR3 length: 11 amino acids. Germline V CDR1 and CDR2: SGHTA, FQGNSA. Trimming cost V 5 bases and J 11 bases, with 12 bases left between them. The CDR3 region is CASSPPPWAFF. The CDR3 region has the DNA TGTGCCAGCAGCCCCCCTCCCTGGGCTTTCTTT.

Regarding this clone: Given a much more abundant clone one base away, this may be a read error. The same CDR3 is also encoded by other DNA sequences in this sample. The chain uses TRBV30 and TRBJ2-2; no clear D. The CDR3 is 12 amino acids. Trimming stripped 1 base from V and 9 bases from J, with 9 bases between. Germline CDR1 reads GTSNPN; CDR2 reads SVGIG (reference sequence). DNA of the CDR3: TGTGCCTGGAGTGATCAGGTCTGGGAGCTGTTTTTT. Protein sequence: CAWSDQVWELFF. The whole variable domain, remainder taken from reference TRBV30 and TRBJ2-2, is SQTIHQWPATLVQPVGSPLSLECTVEGTSNPNLYWYRQAAGRGLQLLFYSVGIGQISSEVPQNLSASRPQDRQFILSSKKLLLSDSGFYLCAWSDQVWELFFGEGSRLTVL.

This clone came up once. CDR3 loop: CASQRGPNEKLFF. CDR3 DNA sequence: TGTGCCAGCCAAAGGGGGCCGAATGAAAAACTGTTTTTT. V and J are TRBV7-9 and TRBJ1-4, with 7 bases matching TRBD1. The trim removed 8 bases at V and 5 bases at J, leaving 5 bases unmatched. CDR3 size: 13 residues. CDR1 and CDR2 (germline): SEHNR, FQNEAQ (reference sequence).

About this clone: One junction end disagrees with the germline gene, perhaps due to a read error. Different DNA sequences within this sample yield the same CDR3. J is TRBJ2-7 and V is TRBV5-4; unclear D gene. Germline CDR1 and CDR2: SGHNT and YYREEE (reference sequence). The CDR3 contains 12 residues. The CDR3 coding sequence is TGTGCCAGCAGTTTGGAAGGTACCGAGCAGTACTTC. Translating it yields CASSLEGTEQYF.